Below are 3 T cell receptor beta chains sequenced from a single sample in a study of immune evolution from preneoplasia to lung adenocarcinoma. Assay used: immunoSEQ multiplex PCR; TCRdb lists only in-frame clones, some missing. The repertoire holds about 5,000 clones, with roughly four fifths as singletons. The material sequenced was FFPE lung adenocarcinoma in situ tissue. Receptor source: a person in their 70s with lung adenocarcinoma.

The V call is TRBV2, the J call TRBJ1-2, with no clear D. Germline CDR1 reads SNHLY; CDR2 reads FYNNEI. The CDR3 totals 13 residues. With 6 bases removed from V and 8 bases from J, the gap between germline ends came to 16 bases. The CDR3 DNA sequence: TGTGCCAGCAGCCAAGACGAGGTTGGGGGCTACACCTTC. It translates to CASSQDEVGGYTF.

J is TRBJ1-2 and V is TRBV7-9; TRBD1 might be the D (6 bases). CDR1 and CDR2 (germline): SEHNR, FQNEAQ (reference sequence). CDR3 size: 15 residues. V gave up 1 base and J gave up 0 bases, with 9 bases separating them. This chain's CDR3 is CASSLGAGANYGYTF. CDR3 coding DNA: TGTGCCAGCAGCTTAGGGGCAGGGGCTAACTATGGCTACACCTTC.

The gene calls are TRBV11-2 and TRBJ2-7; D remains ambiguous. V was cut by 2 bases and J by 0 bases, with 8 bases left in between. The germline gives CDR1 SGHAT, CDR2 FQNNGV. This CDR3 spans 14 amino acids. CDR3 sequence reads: CASSLNGFSYEQYF. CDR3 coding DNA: TGTGCCAGCAGCTTAAACGGATTCTCCTACGAGCAGTACTTC.